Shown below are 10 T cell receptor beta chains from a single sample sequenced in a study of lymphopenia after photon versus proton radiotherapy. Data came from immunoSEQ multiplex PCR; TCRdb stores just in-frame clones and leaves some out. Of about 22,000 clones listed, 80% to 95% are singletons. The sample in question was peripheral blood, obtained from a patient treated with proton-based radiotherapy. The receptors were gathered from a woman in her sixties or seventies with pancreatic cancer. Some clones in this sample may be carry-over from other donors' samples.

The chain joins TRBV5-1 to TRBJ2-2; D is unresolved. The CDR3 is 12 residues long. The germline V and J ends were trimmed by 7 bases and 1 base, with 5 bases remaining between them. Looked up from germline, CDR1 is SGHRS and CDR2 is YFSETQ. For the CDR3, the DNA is TGCGCCAGCTCCTTGAACACCGGGGAGCTGTTTTTT. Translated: CASSLNTGELFF.

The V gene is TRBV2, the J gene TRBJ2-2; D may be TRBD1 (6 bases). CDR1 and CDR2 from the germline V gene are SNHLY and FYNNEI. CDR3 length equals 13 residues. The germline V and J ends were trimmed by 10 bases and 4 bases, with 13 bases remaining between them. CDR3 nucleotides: TGTGCCACCAAAGGACAGCTCACCGGGGAGCTGTTTTTT. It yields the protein CATKGQLTGELFF.

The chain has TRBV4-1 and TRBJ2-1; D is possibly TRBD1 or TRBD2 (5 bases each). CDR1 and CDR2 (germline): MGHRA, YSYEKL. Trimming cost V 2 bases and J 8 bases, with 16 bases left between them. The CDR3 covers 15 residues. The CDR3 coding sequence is TGCGCCAGCAGCCAACGGGGCCGATCCCTCGATGAGCAGTTCTTC. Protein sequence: CASSQRGRSLDEQFF.

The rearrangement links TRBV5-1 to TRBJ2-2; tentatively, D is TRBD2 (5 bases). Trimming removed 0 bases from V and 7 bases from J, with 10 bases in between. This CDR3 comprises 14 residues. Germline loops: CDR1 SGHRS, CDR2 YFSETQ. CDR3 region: CASSLVGDNGELFF. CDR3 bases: TGCGCCAGCAGCTTGGTGGGAGACAACGGGGAGCTGTTTTTT.

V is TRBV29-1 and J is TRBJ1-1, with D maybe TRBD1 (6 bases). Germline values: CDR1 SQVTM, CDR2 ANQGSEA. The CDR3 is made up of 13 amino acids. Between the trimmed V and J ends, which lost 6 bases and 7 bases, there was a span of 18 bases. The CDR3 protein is CSVTVIGDIEAFF. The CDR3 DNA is TGCAGCGTCACGGTTATTGGGGACATTGAAGCTTTCTTT.

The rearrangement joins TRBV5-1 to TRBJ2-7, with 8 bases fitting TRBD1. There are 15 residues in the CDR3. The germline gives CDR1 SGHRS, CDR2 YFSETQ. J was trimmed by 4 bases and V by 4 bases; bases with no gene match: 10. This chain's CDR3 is CASSKDREGRYEQYF. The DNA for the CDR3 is TGCGCCAGCAGCAAGGACAGGGAAGGCAGATACGAGCAGTACTTC.

This CDR3 reads CASSLDPGDYGYTF. In nucleotides, the CDR3 is TGTGCCAGCAGCTTAGACCCGGGGGACTATGGCTACACCTTC. The chain joins TRBV7-6 to TRBJ1-2; a weak D match, TRBD1 (5 bases). CDR1 is SGHVS, CDR2 FNYEAQ, per germline. V lost 1 base and J lost 3, with 9 bases in between. This CDR3 spans 14 amino acids. The whole variable domain, remainder taken from reference TRBV7-6 and TRBJ1-2, is GAGVSQSPRYKVTKRGQDVALRCDPISGHVSLYWYRQALGQGPEFLTYFNYEAQQDKSGLPNDRFSAERPEGSISTLTIQRTEQRDSAMYRCASSLDPGDYGYTFGSGTRLTVV.

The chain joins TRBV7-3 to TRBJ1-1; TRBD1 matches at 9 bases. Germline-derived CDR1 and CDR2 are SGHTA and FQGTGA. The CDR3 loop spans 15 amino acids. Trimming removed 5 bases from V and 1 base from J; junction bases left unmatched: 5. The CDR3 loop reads CASSKRTGANTEAFF. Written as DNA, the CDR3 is TGTGCCAGCAGCAAGAGGACAGGGGCGAACACTGAAGCTTTCTTT.

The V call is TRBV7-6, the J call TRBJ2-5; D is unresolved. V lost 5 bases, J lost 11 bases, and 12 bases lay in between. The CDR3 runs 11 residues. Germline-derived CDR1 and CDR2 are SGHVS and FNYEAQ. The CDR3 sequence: CASSLGVEQYF. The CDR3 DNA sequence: TGTGCCAGCAGCCTAGGTGTTGAGCAGTACTTC.

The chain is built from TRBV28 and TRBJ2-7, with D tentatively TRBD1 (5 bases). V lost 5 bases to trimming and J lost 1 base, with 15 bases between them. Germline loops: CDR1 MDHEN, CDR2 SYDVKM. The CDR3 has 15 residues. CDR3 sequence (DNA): TGTGCCAGCAGTACCTACCGCAGGGAATCCTACGAGCAGTACTTC. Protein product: CASSTYRRESYEQYF. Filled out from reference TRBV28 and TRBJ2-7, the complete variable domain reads DVKVTQSSRYLVKRTGEKVFLECVQDMDHENMFWYRQDPGLGLRLIYFSYDVKMKEKGDIPEGYSVSREKKERFSLILESASTNQTSMYLCASSTYRRESYEQYFGPGTRLTVT.